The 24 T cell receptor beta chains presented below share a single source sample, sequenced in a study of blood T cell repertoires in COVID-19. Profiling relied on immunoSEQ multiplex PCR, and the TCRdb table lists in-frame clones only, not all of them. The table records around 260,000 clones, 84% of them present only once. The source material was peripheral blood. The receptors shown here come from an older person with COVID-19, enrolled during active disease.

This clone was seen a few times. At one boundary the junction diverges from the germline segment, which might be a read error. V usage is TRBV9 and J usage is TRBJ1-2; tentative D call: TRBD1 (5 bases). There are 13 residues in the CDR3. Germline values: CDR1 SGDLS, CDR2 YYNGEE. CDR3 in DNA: TGTGCCAGCAGCGCCACCGGGACTGGGAAAGTAGGATTC. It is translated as CASSATGTGKVGF.

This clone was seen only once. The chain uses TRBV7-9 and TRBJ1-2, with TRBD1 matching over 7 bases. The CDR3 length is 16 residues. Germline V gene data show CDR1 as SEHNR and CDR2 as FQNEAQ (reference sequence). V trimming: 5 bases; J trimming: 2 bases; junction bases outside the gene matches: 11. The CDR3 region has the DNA TGTGCCAGCAGCCACAGGCTTGGGACAGAGAACTATGGCTACACCTTC. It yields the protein CASSHRLGTENYGYTF.

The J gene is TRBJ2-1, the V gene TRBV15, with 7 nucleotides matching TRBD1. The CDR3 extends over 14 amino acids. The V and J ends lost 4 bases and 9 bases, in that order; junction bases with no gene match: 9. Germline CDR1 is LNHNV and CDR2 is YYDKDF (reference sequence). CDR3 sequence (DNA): TGTGCCACCAGCATCGACAGGGTACGTGGTGAGCAGTTCTTC. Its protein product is CATSIDRVRGEQFF. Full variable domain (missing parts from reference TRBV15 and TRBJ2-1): DAMVIQNPRYQVTQFGKPVTLSCSQTLNHNVMYWYQQKSSQAPKLLFHYYDKDFNNEADTPDNFQSRRPNTSFCFLDIRSPGLGDTAMYLCATSIDRVRGEQFFGPGTRLTVL.

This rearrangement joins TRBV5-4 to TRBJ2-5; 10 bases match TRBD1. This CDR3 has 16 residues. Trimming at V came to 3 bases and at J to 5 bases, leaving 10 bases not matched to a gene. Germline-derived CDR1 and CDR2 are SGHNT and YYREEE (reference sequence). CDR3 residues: CASSSLTGGWGETQYF. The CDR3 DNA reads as TGTGCCAGCAGCTCCCTGACAGGGGGCTGGGGGGAGACCCAGTACTTC.

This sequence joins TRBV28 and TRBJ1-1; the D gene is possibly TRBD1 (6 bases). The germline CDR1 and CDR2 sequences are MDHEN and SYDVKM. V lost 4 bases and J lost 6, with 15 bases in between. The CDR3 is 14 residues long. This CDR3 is CASSSRFRGPEAFF. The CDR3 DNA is TGTGCCAGCAGTTCGAGATTCAGGGGCCCTGAAGCTTTCTTT. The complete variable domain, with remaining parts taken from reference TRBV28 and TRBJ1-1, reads DVKVTQSSRYLVKRTGEKVFLECVQDMDHENMFWYRQDPGLGLRLIYFSYDVKMKEKGDIPEGYSVSREKKERFSLILESASTNQTSMYLCASSSRFRGPEAFFGQGTRLTVV.

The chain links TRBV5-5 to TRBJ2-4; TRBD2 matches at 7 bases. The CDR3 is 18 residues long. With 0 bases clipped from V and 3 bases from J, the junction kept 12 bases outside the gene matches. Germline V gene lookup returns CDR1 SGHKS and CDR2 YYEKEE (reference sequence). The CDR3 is CASSLAFGEGPFKNIQYF. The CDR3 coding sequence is TGTGCCAGCAGCTTGGCTTTCGGGGAGGGCCCCTTCAAAAACATTCAGTACTTC. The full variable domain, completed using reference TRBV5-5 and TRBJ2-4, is DAGVTQSPTHLIKTRGQQVTLRCSPISGHKSVSWYQQVLGQGPQFIFQYYEKEERGRGNFPDRFSARQFPNYSSELNVNALLLGDSALYLCASSLAFGEGPFKNIQYFGAGTRLSVL.

The CDR3 DNA is TGTGCCAGCAGTGGGGACAGGGCGGCCTATGGCTACACCTTC. Amino acid sequence: CASSGDRAAYGYTF. The rearrangement uses TRBV6-1 and TRBJ1-2, with 9 bases matching TRBD1. V was clipped by 4 bases and J by 4 bases; unmatched bases: 4. The germline V gene has CDR1 MNHNS and CDR2 SASEGT. The CDR3 sequence is 14 residues long.

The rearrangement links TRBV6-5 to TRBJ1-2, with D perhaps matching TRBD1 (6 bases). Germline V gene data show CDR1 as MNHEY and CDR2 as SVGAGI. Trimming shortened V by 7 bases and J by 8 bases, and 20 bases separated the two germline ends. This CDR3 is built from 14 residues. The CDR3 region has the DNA TGTGCCAGCACCTCACAAGGGGACACATTCGGCTACACCTTC. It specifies CASTSQGDTFGYTF.

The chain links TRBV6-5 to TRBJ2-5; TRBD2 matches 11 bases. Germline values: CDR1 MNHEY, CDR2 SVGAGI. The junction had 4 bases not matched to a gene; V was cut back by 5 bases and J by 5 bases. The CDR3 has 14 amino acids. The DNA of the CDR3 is TGTGCCAGCAGTCCCTCTAGCGGGGGGGAGACCCAGTACTTC. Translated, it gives CASSPSSGGETQYF.

Here the CDR3 reads CASSYTGGVYGYTF. The CDR3 bases are TGTGCCAGCAGTTACACAGGGGGCGTATATGGCTACACCTTC. The V and J genes are TRBV27 and TRBJ1-2; TRBD1 matches 9 bases. The V gene's germline CDR1 is MNHEY and CDR2 SMNVEV (reference sequence). V shed 4 bases and J 5 bases; nucleotides not matched to a gene: 5. There are 14 residues in the CDR3.

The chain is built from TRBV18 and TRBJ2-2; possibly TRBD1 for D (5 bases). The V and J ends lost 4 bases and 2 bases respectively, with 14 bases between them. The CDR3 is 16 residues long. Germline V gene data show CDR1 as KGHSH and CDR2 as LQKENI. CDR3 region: CASSLDSLRNTGELFF. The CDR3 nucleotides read TGTGCCAGCTCACTCGACAGCCTTAGAAACACCGGGGAGCTGTTTTTT.

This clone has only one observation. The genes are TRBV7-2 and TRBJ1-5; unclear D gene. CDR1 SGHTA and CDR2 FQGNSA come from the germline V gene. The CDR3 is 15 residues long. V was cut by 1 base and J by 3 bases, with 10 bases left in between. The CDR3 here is CASSLGQDINQPQHF. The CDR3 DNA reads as TGTGCCAGCAGCTTAGGGCAGGATATCAATCAGCCCCAGCATTTT. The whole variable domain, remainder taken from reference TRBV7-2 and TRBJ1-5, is GAGVSQSPSNKVTEKGKDVELRCDPISGHTALYWYRQSLGQGLEFLIYFQGNSAPDKSGLPSDRFSAERTGGSVSTLTIQRTQQEDSAVYLCASSLGQDINQPQHFGDGTRLSIL.

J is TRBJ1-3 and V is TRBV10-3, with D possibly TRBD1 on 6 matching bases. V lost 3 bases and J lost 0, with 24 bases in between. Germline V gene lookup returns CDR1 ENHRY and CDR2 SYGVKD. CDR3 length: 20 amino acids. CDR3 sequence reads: CAISDQLSRTELTSGNTIYF. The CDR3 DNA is TGTGCCATCAGTGACCAACTTTCGAGGACAGAGCTTACCTCTGGAAACACCATATATTTT.

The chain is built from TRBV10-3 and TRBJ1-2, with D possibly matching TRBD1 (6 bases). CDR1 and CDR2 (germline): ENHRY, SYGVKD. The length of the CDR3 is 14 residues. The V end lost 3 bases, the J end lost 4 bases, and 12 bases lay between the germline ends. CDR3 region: CAISDEGVGYGYTF. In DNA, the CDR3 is TGTGCCATCAGTGACGAGGGGGTGGGCTATGGCTACACCTTC.

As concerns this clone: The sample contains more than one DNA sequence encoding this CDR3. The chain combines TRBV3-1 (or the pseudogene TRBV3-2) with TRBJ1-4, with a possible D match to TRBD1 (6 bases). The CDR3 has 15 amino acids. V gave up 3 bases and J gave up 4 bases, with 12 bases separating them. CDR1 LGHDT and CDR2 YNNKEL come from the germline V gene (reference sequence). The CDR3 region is CASSQRQGLNEKLFF. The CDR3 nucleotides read TGTGCCAGCAGCCAGCGGCAGGGGCTTAATGAAAAACTGTTTTTT.

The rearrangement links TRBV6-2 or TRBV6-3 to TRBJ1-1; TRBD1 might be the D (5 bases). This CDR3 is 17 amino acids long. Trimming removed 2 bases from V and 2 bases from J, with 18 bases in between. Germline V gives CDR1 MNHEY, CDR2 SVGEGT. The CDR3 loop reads CASSYGGSGGLNTEAFF. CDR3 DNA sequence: TGTGCCAGCAGTTACGGCGGATCGGGGGGATTAAACACTGAAGCTTTCTTT.

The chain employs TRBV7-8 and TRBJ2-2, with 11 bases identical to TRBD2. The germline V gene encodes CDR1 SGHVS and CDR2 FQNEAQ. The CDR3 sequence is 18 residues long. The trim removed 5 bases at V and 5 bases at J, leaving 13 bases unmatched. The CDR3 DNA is TGTGCCAGCAGCGGTACTAGGGCTAGCGGGAGGAAAACCGGGGAGCTGTTTTTT. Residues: CASSGTRASGRKTGELFF.

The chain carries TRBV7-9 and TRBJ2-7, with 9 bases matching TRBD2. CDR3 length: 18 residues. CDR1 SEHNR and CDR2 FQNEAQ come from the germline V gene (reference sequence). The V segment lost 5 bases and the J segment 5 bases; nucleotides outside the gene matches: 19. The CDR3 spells CASSPKFRLAGIRNEQYF. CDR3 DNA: TGTGCCAGCAGCCCGAAATTTCGGCTAGCGGGAATAAGGAACGAGCAGTACTTC. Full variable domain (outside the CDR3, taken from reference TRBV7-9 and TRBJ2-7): DTGVSQNPRHKITKRGQNVTFRCDPISEHNRLYWYRQTLGQGPEFLTYFQNEAQLEKSRLLSDRFSAERPKGSFSTLEIQRTEQGDSAMYLCASSPKFRLAGIRNEQYFGPGTRLTVT.

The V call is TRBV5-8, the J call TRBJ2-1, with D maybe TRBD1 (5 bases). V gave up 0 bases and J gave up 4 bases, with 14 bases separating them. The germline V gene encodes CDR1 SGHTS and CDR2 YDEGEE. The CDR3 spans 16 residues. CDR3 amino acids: CASSLEGEPHYNEQFF. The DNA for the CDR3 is TGTGCCAGCAGCTTGGAAGGGGAACCTCATTACAATGAGCAGTTCTTC.

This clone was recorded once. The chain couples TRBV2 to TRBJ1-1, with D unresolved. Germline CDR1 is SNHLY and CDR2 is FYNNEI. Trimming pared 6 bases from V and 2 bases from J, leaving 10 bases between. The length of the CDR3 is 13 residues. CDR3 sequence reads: CASRREVNTEAFF. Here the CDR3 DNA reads TGTGCCAGCAGGAGGGAGGTAAACACTGAAGCTTTCTTT. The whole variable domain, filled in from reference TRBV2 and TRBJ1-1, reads EPEVTQTPSHQVTQMGQEVILRCVPISNHLYFYWYRQILGQKVEFLVSFYNNEISEKSEIFDDQFSVERPDGSNFTLKIRSTKLEDSAMYFCASRREVNTEAFFGQGTRLTVV.

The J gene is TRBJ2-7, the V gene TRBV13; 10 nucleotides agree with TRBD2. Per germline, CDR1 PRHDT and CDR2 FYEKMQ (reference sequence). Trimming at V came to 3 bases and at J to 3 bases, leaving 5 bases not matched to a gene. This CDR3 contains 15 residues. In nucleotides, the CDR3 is TGTGCCAGCAGCTTCGCTAGCGGGGGTATCTACGAGCAGTACTTC. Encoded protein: CASSFASGGIYEQYF.

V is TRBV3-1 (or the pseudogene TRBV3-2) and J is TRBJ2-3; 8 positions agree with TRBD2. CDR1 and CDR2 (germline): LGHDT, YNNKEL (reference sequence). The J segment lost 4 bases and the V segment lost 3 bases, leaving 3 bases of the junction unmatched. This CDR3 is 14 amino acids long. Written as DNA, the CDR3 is TGTGCCAGCAGCCATGCGGGGGGAGCAGATACGCAGTATTTT. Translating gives CASSHAGGADTQYF.

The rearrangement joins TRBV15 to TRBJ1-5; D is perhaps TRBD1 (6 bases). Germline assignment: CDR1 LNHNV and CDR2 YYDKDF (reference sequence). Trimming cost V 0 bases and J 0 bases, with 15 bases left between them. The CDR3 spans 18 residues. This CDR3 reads CATSRDSNGTHSNQPQHF. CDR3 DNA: TGTGCCACCAGCAGAGATAGTAATGGGACACATAGCAATCAGCCCCAGCATTTT. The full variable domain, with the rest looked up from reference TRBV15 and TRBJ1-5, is DAMVIQNPRYQVTQFGKPVTLSCSQTLNHNVMYWYQQKSSQAPKLLFHYYDKDFNNEADTPDNFQSRRPNTSFCFLDIRSPGLGDTAMYLCATSRDSNGTHSNQPQHFGDGTRLSIL.

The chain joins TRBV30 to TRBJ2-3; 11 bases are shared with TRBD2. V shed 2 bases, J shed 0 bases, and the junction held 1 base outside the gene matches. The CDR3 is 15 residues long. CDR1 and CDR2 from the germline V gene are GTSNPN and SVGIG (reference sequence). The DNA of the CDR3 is TGTGCCTGGAGTCTAGCGGGGGGTAGCACAGATACGCAGTATTTT. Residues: CAWSLAGGSTDTQYF.